Shown below are 5 T cell receptor beta chains from a single sample sequenced in a study of blood T cell repertoires in COVID-19 (dated by TCRdb to 2020 to 2021). Library preparation employed the immunoSEQ multiplex PCR assay. This is the immuneACCESS table as TCRdb keeps it, with only in-frame sequences that have V and J called. A part of the clones is gone; compared with another copy, unresolved V genes explain less than half, and the rest is unexplained. Here the sample has 65,000 or so clones; 65% to 85% occur a single time. The ten largest make up around 25% of the sample. The sample comprised peripheral blood. The source is a human donor in a cohort sampled during active COVID-19.

V usage is TRBV9 and J usage is TRBJ2-3, with 7 bases that match TRBD1. This CDR3 contains 15 residues. The germline CDR1 and CDR2 sequences are SGDLS and YYNGEE. The trim removed 3 bases at V and 1 base at J, leaving 5 bases unmatched. The CDR3 DNA is TGTGCCAGCAGCGGAGGGGGCCGAGGCACAGATACGCAGTATTTT. Its translation is CASSGGGRGTDTQYF.

This chain joins TRBV9 and TRBJ2-5; 13 nucleotides agree with TRBD2. The V gene's germline CDR1 is SGDLS and CDR2 YYNGEE. There are 16 residues in the CDR3. With V trimmed by 4 bases and J by 5 bases, 8 bases remained unmatched. CDR3 loop: CASSPTSGGAWETQYF. In nucleotides, the CDR3 is TGTGCCAGCAGCCCCACTAGCGGGGGGGCCTGGGAGACCCAGTACTTC.

The CDR3 coding sequence is TGTGCCAGTAGTATATCGGGGAAGACGCAGTATTTT. Its translation is CASSISGKTQYF. The V and J genes are TRBV19 and TRBJ2-3, with D possibly being TRBD2 (5 bases). CDR1 and CDR2 (germline): LNHDA, SQIVND (reference sequence). Trimming stripped 2 bases from V and 9 bases from J, with 9 bases between. CDR3 size: 12 residues.

This clone is medium-sized. In nucleotides, the CDR3 is TGTGCCAGCAGTTTCTCGGGGGAGAGCAATCAGCCCCAGCATTTT. Translating gives CASSFSGESNQPQHF. The rearrangement links TRBV27 to TRBJ1-5; a weak D match, TRBD1 (5 bases). The CDR3 totals 15 residues. V gave up 3 bases and J gave up 1 base, with 10 bases separating them. Germline CDR1 MNHEY, CDR2 SMNVEV (reference sequence).

V gene TRBV19 combines with J gene TRBJ2-5; D is possibly TRBD1 (5 bases). The CDR3 totals 15 residues. Trimming took 3 bases from V and 1 from J, leaving 12 bases between them. Germline-derived CDR1 and CDR2 are LNHDA and SQIVND (reference sequence). CDR3: CASSISTGFQETQYF. The CDR3 region has the DNA TGTGCCAGTAGTATCAGTACAGGCTTCCAAGAGACCCAGTACTTC.